The next 5 T cell receptor beta chains were all read from a single sample in a study of vaccination and CD4 T cells after COVID-19. Treatment reported: approximately 9-day PBMC culture with coronavirus spike peptide pools or control peptides (ViraFEST assay). These receptors are not linked to any known antigen. The Oncomine TCR Beta short-read assay sequenced DNA from cultured CD4+ T cells. In TCRdb, the PCR reads were re-called with MiXCR into one record per CDR3 protein. This table holds 9,500 to 15,000 distinct CDR3 sequences, 60% found once. Sample: CD4+ T cells from blood, cultured in vitro. Receptor source: a human donor who had recovered from COVID-19.

The gene calls are TRBV20-1 and TRBJ1-2; maybe TRBD1 (5 bases). The V end lost 3 bases, the J end lost 8 bases, and 25 bases lay between the germline ends. CDR1 and CDR2 from the germline V gene are DFQATT and SNEGSKA (reference sequence). This CDR3 has 16 amino acids. As DNA, the CDR3 is TGCAGTGCTAGCCATCTCTCGGGGGTTTCGAACGTCGGCTACACCTTC. Its translation: CSASHLSGVSNVGYTF.

The V and J genes are TRBV20-1 and TRBJ2-2, with D perhaps matching TRBD2 (5 bases). Trimming removed 3 bases from V and 6 bases from J, with 17 bases in between. This CDR3 region has 15 residues. Looked up from germline, CDR1 is DFQATT and CDR2 is SNEGSKA (reference sequence). CDR3 nucleotides: TGCAGTGCTAGTACAATCGGGCTAGCAGCCGGGGAGCTGTTTTTT. Its protein product is CSASTIGLAAGELFF.

This rearrangement joins TRBV29-1 to TRBJ1-1; 8 bases are a match to TRBD1. CDR3 length equals 13 residues. The germline V gene has CDR1 SQVTM and CDR2 ANQGSEA. Losses at the gene ends were 6 bases for V and 2 bases for J; bases not matched to a gene: 5. The CDR3: CSVRTGGNTEAFF. As DNA, the CDR3 is TGCAGCGTGCGCACAGGGGGAAACACTGAAGCTTTCTTT.

There are a few counts of this clonotype. The chain carries TRBV20-1 and TRBJ1-5; a possible D gene is TRBD1 (5 bases). CDR3 length: 17 amino acids. Germline V gene data show CDR1 as DFQATT and CDR2 as SNEGSKA (reference sequence). V was trimmed by 0 bases and J by 7 bases, leaving 22 bases between them. The CDR3 loop is CSARDSRGGRVKQPQHF. In nucleotides, the CDR3 is TGCAGTGCTAGAGATTCGCGGGGAGGCAGGGTGAAACAGCCCCAGCATTTT.

The rearrangement joins TRBV7-9 to TRBJ1-6; D remains unclear. Germline CDR1 SEHNR, CDR2 FQNEAQ (reference sequence). Trimming removed 5 bases from V and 10 bases from J, with 9 bases in between. The CDR3 has 12 amino acids. As DNA, the CDR3 is TGTGCCAGCAGCCTCGATAGGTCACCCCTCCACTTT. Its translation: CASSLDRSPLHF.